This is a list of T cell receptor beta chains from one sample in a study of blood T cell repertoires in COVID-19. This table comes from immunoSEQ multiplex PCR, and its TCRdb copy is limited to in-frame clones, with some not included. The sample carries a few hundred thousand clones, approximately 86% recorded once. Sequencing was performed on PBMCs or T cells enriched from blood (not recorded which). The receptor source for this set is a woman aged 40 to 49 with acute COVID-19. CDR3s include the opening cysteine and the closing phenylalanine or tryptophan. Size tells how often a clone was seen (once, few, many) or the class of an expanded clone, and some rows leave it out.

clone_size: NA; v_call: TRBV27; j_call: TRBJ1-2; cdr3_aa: CASRGGQGDYGYTF
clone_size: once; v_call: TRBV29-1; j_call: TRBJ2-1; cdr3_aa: CSVGRRERSNEQFF
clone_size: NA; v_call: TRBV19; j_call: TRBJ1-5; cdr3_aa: CASGQFLNQPQHF
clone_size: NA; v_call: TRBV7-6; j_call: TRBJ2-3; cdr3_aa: CASSLTLAGVTDTQYF
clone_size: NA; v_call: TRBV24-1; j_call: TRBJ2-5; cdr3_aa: CATSDRTQETQYF
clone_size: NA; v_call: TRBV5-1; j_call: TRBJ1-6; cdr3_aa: CASRADGAWSSPLHF
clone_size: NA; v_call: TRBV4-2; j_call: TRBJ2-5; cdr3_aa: CASSQGLLFRQETQYF
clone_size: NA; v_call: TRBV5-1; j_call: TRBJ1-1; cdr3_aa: CASSFPDRGSEAFF
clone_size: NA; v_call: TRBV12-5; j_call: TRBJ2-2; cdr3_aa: CASGLRIDGELFF
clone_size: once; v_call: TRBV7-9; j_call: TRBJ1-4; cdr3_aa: CASSLTPPTGSEKLFF
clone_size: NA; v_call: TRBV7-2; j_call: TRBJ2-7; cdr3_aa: CASSPESFAHEQYF